This entry describes one T cell receptor (beta chain). What it binds is unknown. Subsets obtained from CD4+ cells comprised CD45RA+ naive and CD45RA-negative memory cells. A deep-level run was used for the assay. Clones were sequenced by immunoSEQ multiplex PCR, and TCRdb holds only the in-frame ones, with some missing. The top ten hold 1.5% to 2% of the sample, which has roughly 700,000 clones, approximately 79% seen once. The sample comes from a study of shared clonotypes between healthy human individuals. General study results and limits: Deeper or shallower sequencing was expected to change how clonotypes are shared among donors. Estimated richness was generally greater in naive than memory subsets.

V was clipped by 6 bases and J by 2 bases, with 9 bases between them. CDR1 and CDR2 from the germline V gene are MDHEN and SYDVKM. The CDR3 has 13 amino acids. This chain uses TRBV28 with TRBJ2-3; a possible D gene is TRBD1 (5 bases). The receptor was derived from a woman under 40 in good health. Sequences were obtained from memory CD4+ T cells sorted from blood. Subset specified: CD45RA-negative fraction. CDR3: CASRRQNTDTQYF. The CDR3 DNA sequence: TGTGCCAGCAGGAGACAGAACACAGATACGCAGTATTTT. Supplemented by reference TRBV28 and TRBJ2-3, the full variable domain reads DVKVTQSSRYLVKRTGEKVFLECVQDMDHENMFWYRQDPGLGLRLIYFSYDVKMKEKGDIPEGYSVSREKKERFSLILESASTNQTSMYLCASRRQNTDTQYFGPGTRLTVL.